A selection of T cell receptor beta chains follows, all from one sample in a study of blood T cell repertoires in COVID-19. The data were produced by immunoSEQ multiplex PCR, yet TCRdb's version contains in-frame clones alone and is incomplete. The profile shows hundreds of thousands of clones, around 88% of them singletons. Specimen: peripheral blood. The source is a woman in her 30s who had recovered from COVID-19. Each CDR3 is given without its conserved first and last residue. Clone size, where shown, is once, few, many, or a class for clones that have expanded.

>-|TRBJ2-1|TRBV2
ASSPSLGTGVYNEQF
>-|TRBJ2-7|TRBV5-1
ASSLDTYEQY
>-|TRBJ2-3|TRBV14
ASSQEWGRVDTQY
>-|TRBJ2-7|TRBV4-3
ASSQELQGRLY
>-|TRBJ2-2|TRBV6-4
ASSTNLAPGELF
>-|TRBJ1-2|TRBV2
ASSEAGQGDGYT
>-|TRBJ1-4|TRBV5-1
ASSLAAGSNEKLF
>-|TRBJ2-3|TRBV7-2
ATRQGATDTQY
>-|TRBJ2-2|TRBV5-4
ASSLSSHTGELF
>once|TRBJ2-7|TRBV12-1
ASSFPPPPPGQAYEQY
>-|TRBJ1-2|TRBV30
AWSRDRGTKGYGYT
>-|TRBJ1-3|TRBV7-8
ASSSTRQGSGNTIY
>-|TRBJ1-1|TRBV28
ASSRGSIGEAF
>-|TRBJ2-3|TRBV6-6
ASIQTGQGTDTQY
>many|TRBJ1-2|TRBV28
ASSLRGEPGEPYT
>-|TRBJ1-1|TRBV2
ASSAGRNTEAF
>-|TRBJ1-6|TRBV5-5
ASSYRYLGGVDNSPLH
>-|TRBJ1-2|TRBV5-6
ASSATGRGYT
>-|TRBJ2-2|TRBV15
ATRGQLDTGELF
>-|TRBJ1-5|TRBV4-2
ASSPGAGGGNQPQH
>-|TRBJ2-5|TRBV10-3
AISRTTQETQY
>-|TRBJ2-5|TRBV15
ATSRTIRDTFQETQY
>-|TRBJ2-5|TRBV2
ASSRMGQIQETQY
>once|TRBJ2-7|TRBV29-1
SVEDPGTSGYEQY
>-|TRBJ1-1|TRBV4-2
ASSHGTGNTEAF
>-|TRBJ1-6|TRBV3-1/TRBV3-2
ASSKQGSSYNSPLH
>-|TRBJ1-5|TRBV28
ASSPPGTGYDQPQH
>-|TRBJ1-6|TRBV6-6
ASSRDFSSSYNSPLH
>-|TRBJ2-3|TRBV3-1/TRBV3-2
ASSQDQVGGNTDTQY
>-|TRBJ2-7|TRBV7-2
ASSPFGTGPFVQY
>-|TRBJ2-6|TRBV5-5
ASSLTGGSGANVLT
>-|TRBJ1-3|TRBV2
ASSGTVSGNTIY
>-|TRBJ2-1|TRBV28
ASSPSKGGGYNEQF
>-|TRBJ2-7|TRBV18
ASSPLRTSGGSYEQY
>once|TRBJ1-2|TRBV4-1
ASSALGGAHGYT
>-|TRBJ1-3|TRBV19
ASRQGAGNTIY
>-|TRBJ2-3|TRBV5-5
ASSLEGRNTDTQY
>-|TRBJ2-2|TRBV4-3
ASSQERVITNTGELF
>-|TRBJ1-2|TRBV7-2
ASSPTTGTLYGYT
>-|TRBJ1-2|TRBV30
AWRGEARGYT
>-|TRBJ2-4|TRBV28
ASSLGSLKNIQY
>once|TRBJ1-3|TRBV2
ASSEEILLGISRGNTIY
>-|TRBJ1-2|TRBV13
ASSSIPMTESNYGYT
>-|TRBJ1-1|TRBV25-1
ASSEWTGTTEAF
>-|TRBJ2-7|TRBV3-1/TRBV3-2
ASSQPNGEQY
>-|TRBJ1-6|TRBV6-4
ASSVSGGDNSPLH
>-|TRBJ1-6|TRBV7-3
ASSLQGAVSPLH
>-|TRBJ2-2|TRBV5-1
ASSLGRTGNTGELF